One sample yielded the 20 T cell receptor beta chains listed below, sequenced in a study of T cells after yellow fever vaccination. TCRdb analysed the 5' RACE reads with MiXCR anew, one entry per CDR3 protein. The top ten hold roughly 3% of the sample, which has about 210,000 distinct CDR3 sequences, approximately 3.3% seen once. Sequenced material: CD4+ T cells sorted from PBMCs, taken 10 days after the yellow fever booster vaccination. These receptors originate from a man between 18 and 35 years old who received the YFV17D yellow fever vaccine.

This clonotype was counted ten times or more. The chain employs TRBV5-6 and TRBJ2-3; TRBD2 might be the D (5 bases). The CDR3 contains 15 residues. V shed 3 bases and J shed 5 bases, with 16 bases lying between them. The germline CDR1 and CDR2 sequences are SGHDT and YYEEEE. The CDR3 reads CASSSLAFGEDTQYF. CDR3 nucleotides: TGTGCCAGCAGCTCTTTGGCCTTCGGGGAAGATACGCAGTATTTT.

The chain recombines TRBV29-1 with TRBJ2-7; TRBD1 aligns across 9 bases. Germline-derived CDR1 and CDR2 are SQVTM and ANQGSEA. J gave up 3 bases and V 6 bases, and 15 bases lay outside the gene matches. The CDR3 is 16 amino acids. For the CDR3, the DNA is TGCAGCGTCTCACACCGGGACAGGGATGGTCGCTACGAGCAGTACTTC. Its translation is CSVSHRDRDGRYEQYF.

This clonotype was found many times. The chain uses TRBV7-2 and TRBJ2-3; 12 bases map to TRBD2. The germline gives CDR1 SGHTA, CDR2 FQGNSA. Germline trimming cut 3 bases from V and 4 bases from J; bases unmatched to any gene: 5. This CDR3 contains 16 residues. The CDR3 sequence is CASSLYLAGGPDTQYF. CDR3 coding DNA: TGTGCCAGCAGCTTGTATCTAGCGGGGGGGCCAGATACGCAGTATTTT.

This clonotype was recorded many times. The chain has TRBV7-8 and TRBJ2-7; 9 bases are a match to TRBD2. This CDR3 has 15 residues. CDR1 is SGHVS and CDR2 is FQNEAQ in the germline V gene. The trim removed 3 bases at V and 0 bases at J, leaving 3 bases unmatched. The CDR3 spells CASSLEAGGSYEQYF. The CDR3 DNA is TGTGCCAGCAGCTTGGAAGCGGGGGGCTCCTACGAGCAGTACTTC.

This clonotype was recorded many times. This chain links TRBV6-5 with TRBJ2-1, with TRBD1 identical over 8 bases. The CDR3 extends over 15 amino acids. Germline CDR1 reads MNHEY; CDR2 reads SVGAGI. V gave up 0 bases and J gave up 6 bases; unmatched junction bases: 4. CDR3 nucleotides: TGTGCCAGCAGTTACTCGACAGGGGTGGGCAATGAGCAGTTCTTC. Translating it yields CASSYSTGVGNEQFF.

In its sample, this clonotype is medium-sized. The V gene is TRBV20-1, the J gene TRBJ1-1; D is uncertain. The CDR3 contains 12 residues. The V gene lost 4 bases and the J gene lost 1 base, with 7 bases spanning the gap. Germline V lookup: CDR1 DFQATT, CDR2 SNEGSKA (reference sequence). Here the CDR3 reads CSAIETNTEAFF. The CDR3 DNA sequence: TGCAGTGCTATAGAGACGAACACTGAAGCTTTCTTT.

The gene calls are TRBV7-2 and TRBJ2-3, with D possibly being TRBD1 or TRBD2 (5 bases each). Germline V gene sequence: CDR1 SGHTA, CDR2 FQGNSA. The CDR3 contains 14 residues. V was pared by 6 bases and J by 4 bases, with 14 bases between. The CDR3 DNA sequence: TGTGCCAGCAGTATGAATCAGGGAGCAGATACGCAGTATTTT. It codes for CASSMNQGADTQYF. The full variable domain, its missing parts supplied by reference TRBV7-2 and TRBJ2-3, is GAGVSQSPSNKVTEKGKDVELRCDPISGHTALYWYRQSLGQGLEFLIYFQGNSAPDKSGLPSDRFSAERTGGSVSTLTIQRTQQEDSAVYLCASSMNQGADTQYFGPGTRLTVL.

The table lists this clonotype with many counts. The CDR3 loop reads CASSPLGGRNTEAFF. The CDR3 DNA reads TGTGCCAGCAGTCCTCTGGGGGGCAGGAACACTGAAGCTTTCTTT. This chain connects TRBV12-3 or TRBV12-4 to TRBJ1-1, with TRBD1 as a possible D gene (6 bases). V was pared by 5 bases and J by 1 base, with 14 bases between. The CDR3 spans 15 residues.

CDR3 amino acids: CASSYSEGSVQHF. In DNA form, the CDR3 reads TGTGCCAGCAGTTACTCGGAAGGGAGTGTCCAGCATTTT. This chain links TRBV6-2 or TRBV6-3 with TRBJ1-5, with D unresolved. V lost 0 bases and J 12 bases, leaving 12 bases between the germline ends. CDR1 and CDR2 (germline): MNHEY, SVGEGT. CDR3 size: 13 residues.

This sequence joins TRBV6-2 or TRBV6-3 and TRBJ2-7; TRBD1 aligns across 10 bases. The germline CDR1 and CDR2 sequences are MNHEY and SVGEGT. The CDR3 runs 14 residues. V lost 5 bases and J lost 5; bases outside the gene matches: 6. The CDR3, as DNA: TGTGCCAGCAGTACGACAGGGGGCCCTCACGAGCAGTACGTC. This gives the protein CASSTTGGPHEQYV.

A remark on this clonotype: Germline and junction disagree at one end, which may indicate a read error. This chain joins TRBV2 and TRBJ1-6, with 7 positions matching TRBD1. The CDR3 totals 15 residues. In germline, CDR1 is SNHLY, CDR2 FYNNEI. CDR3 sequence reads: CASREEQGYNSPLHF. The CDR3 DNA reads TGTGCCAGCAGGGAAGAACAGGGGTATAATTCACCCCTCCACTTT.

In this sample, this clonotype turned up many times. The V and J genes are TRBV7-2 and TRBJ2-5; D possibly matches TRBD1 or TRBD2 (5 bases each). Trimming pared 5 bases from V and 4 bases from J, leaving 11 bases between. The germline V gene has CDR1 SGHTA and CDR2 FQGNSA. This CDR3 region has 13 residues. This CDR3 reads CASSHEGRETQYF. For the CDR3, the DNA is TGTGCCAGCAGCCACGAGGGGCGAGAGACCCAGTACTTC.

This clonotype was recorded at least ten times. The chain links TRBV7-2 to TRBJ2-5, with 7 nucleotides matching TRBD2. The germline CDR1 and CDR2 sequences are SGHTA and FQGNSA. The length of the CDR3 is 14 residues. V was pared by 5 bases and J by 10 bases, with 13 bases of the junction left unmatched. The CDR3 coding sequence is TGTGCCAGCAGCGTGGGTACCCGCGGGGGTAGCCAGTACTTC. Translation: CASSVGTRGGSQYF. Together with reference TRBV7-2 and TRBJ2-5, the CDR3 gives the full variable domain: GAGVSQSPSNKVTEKGKDVELRCDPISGHTALYWYRQSLGQGLEFLIYFQGNSAPDKSGLPSDRFSAERTGGSVSTLTIQRTQQEDSAVYLCASSVGTRGGSQYFGPGTRLLVL.

The sample holds many counts of this clonotype. The chain joins TRBV7-3 to TRBJ1-1, with D possibly TRBD1 on 6 matching bases. The germline V gene has CDR1 SGHTA and CDR2 FQGTGA. V lost 6 bases and J 3 bases, leaving 11 bases between the germline ends. This CDR3 comprises 13 residues. In nucleotides, the CDR3 is TGTGCCAGCAGTCGACAGGACGACACTGAAGCTTTCTTT. It specifies CASSRQDDTEAFF.

This clonotype was found a few times. The rearrangement links TRBV4-2 to TRBJ2-5, with D possibly being TRBD1 (6 bases). Germline V gene data show CDR1 as LGHNA and CDR2 as YNFKEQ. This CDR3 spans 15 amino acids. Trimming left V 4 bases short and J 7 bases short, with 19 bases between. For the CDR3, the DNA is TGTGCCAGCAGCCTAGCCCCTGAACAGGGAGCGACCCAGTACTTC. Its translation: CASSLAPEQGATQYF.

In this sample, this clonotype turned up many times. The chain is built from TRBV5-1 and TRBJ2-3; 7 bases fit TRBD2. CDR3 length: 16 amino acids. Trimming took 0 bases from V and 1 from J; bases not matched to a gene: 5. In germline, CDR1 is SGHRS, CDR2 YFSETQ. For the CDR3, the DNA is TGCGCCAGCAGCTTGGCCATGGCGGGGGGCACAGATACGCAGTATTTT. Its translation: CASSLAMAGGTDTQYF.

This clonotype was seen more than once but under ten times. The CDR3, as DNA: TGTGCCAGCAGGGACAGGTTGGGGTCTGAAGCTTTCTTT. This encodes CASRDRLGSEAFF. V and J are TRBV7-8 and TRBJ1-1; 7 nucleotides agree with TRBD1. After removal of 6 bases from V and 6 bases from J, the junction contained 7 bases not matched to a gene. Germline V gives CDR1 SGHVS, CDR2 FQNEAQ. The CDR3 runs to 13 residues.

This clonotype was counted many times. The J gene is TRBJ2-3, the V gene TRBV6-2 or TRBV6-3, with D perhaps matching TRBD1 (7 bases). Germline CDR1 MNHEY, CDR2 SVGEGT. This CDR3 region has 16 residues. The V gene lost 2 bases and the J gene lost 3 bases, with 15 bases spanning the gap. The CDR3 nucleotides read TGTGCCAGCAGTTACGAAGGGGGCGCGGGAACAGATACGCAGTATTTT. As protein: CASSYEGGAGTDTQYF.

The chain employs TRBV10-3 and TRBJ1-6, with 11 bases identical to TRBD1. The V and J ends lost 8 bases and 7 bases, in that order; junction bases with no gene match: 1. Germline CDR1 is ENHRY and CDR2 is SYGVKD. This CDR3 is 13 amino acids long. CDR3 region: CAIGDRGNSPLHF. DNA of the CDR3: TGTGCCATCGGGGACAGGGGGAATTCACCCCTCCACTTT.

The chain carries TRBV19 and TRBJ2-5, with D hard to call. V lost 3 bases, J lost 5 bases, and 4 bases lay in between. This CDR3 is 11 amino acids long. The germline V gene has CDR1 LNHDA and CDR2 SQIVND (reference sequence). The CDR3 coding sequence is TGTGCCAGTAGTATTAGTGAGACCCAGTACTTC. Protein: CASSISETQYF.